This passage covers 21 T cell receptor beta chains from one sample sequenced in a study of PD-L1 blockade in urothelial cancer. Produced via immunoSEQ multiplex PCR; TCRdb's table is partial and in-frame only. This repertoire shows 35,000 to 50,000 clones, roughly 86% found once; its top ten account for more than 2.5%. Sequencing was performed on PBMCs, taken around atezolizumab (anti-PD-L1) treatment. The receptors come from a man aged 65-85 years with urothelial cancer.

J is TRBJ2-5 and V is TRBV30, with 10 bases lining up with TRBD2. Germline trimming cut 2 bases from V and 5 bases from J; bases unmatched to any gene: 8. Germline V lookup: CDR1 GTSNPN, CDR2 SVGIG (reference sequence). There are 15 residues in the CDR3. In nucleotides, the CDR3 is TGTGCCTGGAGTCCAGTAGCGGGAGGAGGGGAGACCCAGTACTTC. This translates into CAWSPVAGGGETQYF.

This clone was observed a handful of times. The chain uses TRBV7-9 and TRBJ2-1; weak D call: TRBD1 (5 bases). The CDR3 spans 15 residues. Trimming pared 7 bases from V and 3 bases from J, leaving 16 bases between. CDR1 SEHNR and CDR2 FQNEAQ come from the germline V gene (reference sequence). CDR3 sequence (DNA): TGTGCCAGCAACGGCGCAGGGATGAACTACAATGAGCAGTTCTTC. Protein sequence: CASNGAGMNYNEQFF.

This chain uses TRBV6-5 with TRBJ2-7, with TRBD1 matching 9 bases. The CDR3 runs 15 residues. Per the germline V gene, CDR1 is MNHEY and CDR2 is SVGAGI. The V gene end was trimmed by 8 bases and the J gene end by 1 base; junction bases not matched to a gene: 9. This CDR3 is CASRTGGAGSYEQYF. CDR3 nucleotide sequence: TGTGCCAGCCGAACAGGGGGCGCTGGATCCTACGAGCAGTACTTC.

This clone was found once. The chain is built from TRBV7-6 and TRBJ2-5; tentatively, D is TRBD2 (5 bases). CDR1 and CDR2 (germline): SGHVS, FNYEAQ. V was shortened by 5 bases and J by 4 bases, with 11 bases between the two germline ends. This CDR3 region has 13 residues. CDR3 DNA sequence: TGTGCCAGCAGCCCTTTTGAGGGAGAGACCCAGTACTTC. Translating gives CASSPFEGETQYF.

This chain links TRBV5-4 with TRBJ2-6, with TRBD1 as a possible D gene (5 bases). The CDR3 runs to 16 residues. In germline, CDR1 is SGHNT, CDR2 YYREEE (reference sequence). Trimming took off 3 bases at V and 2 bases at J, with 12 bases between the two ends. This CDR3 reads CASSSGGATGANVLTF. In nucleotides, the CDR3 is TGTGCCAGCAGCTCCGGTGGGGCGACTGGGGCCAACGTCCTGACTTTC.

On this clone: Other DNA sequences from this sample encode an identical CDR3 as well. The chain links TRBV25-1 to TRBJ1-2; D uncertain. Looked up from germline, CDR1 is MGHDK and CDR2 is SYGVNS. The CDR3 totals 12 residues. The V end lost 3 bases, the J end lost 7 bases, and 9 bases lay between the germline ends. This chain's CDR3 is CASSEGGSGYTF. The DNA of the CDR3 is TGTGCCAGCAGTGAGGGAGGTAGTGGCTACACCTTC.

The V call is TRBV2, the J call TRBJ1-5; D remains ambiguous. The V gene lost 0 bases and the J gene lost 4 bases, with 13 bases spanning the gap. Germline lookup yields CDR1 SNHLY and CDR2 FYNNEI. The CDR3 sequence is 16 residues long. CDR3 loop: CASSEARGDRNQPQHF. The DNA of the CDR3 is TGTGCCAGCAGTGAAGCAAGAGGTGATCGTAATCAGCCCCAGCATTTT.

The rearrangement uses TRBV19 and TRBJ1-2, with unresolved D. V shed 3 bases and J shed 8 bases, with 19 bases lying between them. Germline CDR1 reads LNHDA; CDR2 reads SQIVND (reference sequence). The CDR3 has 15 residues. The CDR3 here is CASSIAALRSGGYTF. The CDR3 region has the DNA TGTGCCAGTAGTATTGCCGCGCTGAGGTCCGGGGGCTACACCTTC.

The chain uses TRBV9 and TRBJ2-3, with TRBD2 matching over 11 bases. The ends lost 4 bases at V and 3 bases at J; junction bases unmatched: 13. The germline V gene has CDR1 SGDLS and CDR2 YYNGEE. The CDR3 extends over 18 amino acids. The CDR3 DNA sequence: TGTGCCAGCAGCACCGGGACTAGCGGCGGGTCCGGGACAGATACGCAGTATTTT. Amino acid sequence: CASSTGTSGGSGTDTQYF.

The V and J genes are TRBV5-1 and TRBJ2-3, with D perhaps TRBD2 (5 bases). Trimming took off 5 bases at V and 5 bases at J, with 12 bases between the two ends. This CDR3 has 13 residues. Germline-derived CDR1 and CDR2 are SGHRS and YFSETQ. In DNA form, the CDR3 reads TGCGCCAGCAGGGACCTGGAGGAAGATACGCAGTATTTT. Amino acids: CASRDLEEDTQYF.

The chain recombines TRBV7-8 with TRBJ2-5, with 13 bases matching TRBD2. Germline-derived CDR1 and CDR2 are SGHVS and FQNEAQ. The junction had 10 bases not matched to a gene; V was cut back by 2 bases and J by 1 base. The length of the CDR3 is 19 residues. The CDR3 region is CASSLMGLAGRNPQETQYF. In DNA, the CDR3 is TGTGCCAGCAGCTTAATGGGACTAGCGGGAAGAAACCCCCAAGAGACCCAGTACTTC.

The chain joins TRBV6-6 to TRBJ1-5; D might be TRBD1 (6 bases). This CDR3 contains 14 residues. Per the germline V gene, CDR1 is MNHNY and CDR2 is SVGAGI (reference sequence). V lost 6 bases, J lost 3 bases, and 12 bases lay in between. The CDR3 DNA reads TGTGCCAGCAGACAGGGCGAGCACAATCAGCCCCAGCATTTT. It encodes CASRQGEHNQPQHF.

The genes are TRBV28 and TRBJ1-1, with 9 bases aligning to TRBD1. Germline-derived CDR1 and CDR2 are MDHEN and SYDVKM. The ends lost 7 bases at V and 12 bases at J; junction bases unmatched: 15. The CDR3 loop spans 14 amino acids. The CDR3 spells CASTLPNRGHETFF. The CDR3 DNA is TGTGCCAGCACCTTACCGAACAGGGGGCATGAGACTTTCTTT.

J is TRBJ2-7 and V is TRBV29-1; 10 nucleotides align to TRBD2. Germline CDR1 SQVTM, CDR2 ANQGSEA. This CDR3 comprises 13 residues. The junction had 0 bases not matched to a gene; V was cut back by 4 bases and J by 0 bases. CDR3 nucleotide sequence: TGCAGCGTTGCTAGCGGGAGCTCCTACGAGCAGTACTTC. Translating gives CSVASGSSYEQYF.

This sequence joins TRBV2 and TRBJ1-5; 9 bases line up with TRBD1. The CDR3 loop spans 15 amino acids. The trim removed 7 bases at V and 6 bases at J, leaving 10 bases unmatched. CDR1 is SNHLY, CDR2 FYNNEI, per germline. The CDR3 loop is CASKHGTGLTQPQHF. For the CDR3, the DNA is TGTGCCAGCAAGCACGGGACAGGGTTGACTCAGCCCCAGCATTTT.

The V call is TRBV5-1, the J call TRBJ2-2; 7 bases are a match to TRBD2. Trimming cost V 3 bases and J 7 bases; bases outside gene matches: 6. The CDR3 has 14 residues. The V gene's germline CDR1 is SGHRS and CDR2 YFSETQ. CDR3 bases: TGCGCCAGCAGCTCCCGCGGGAGAAGCGGGGAGCTGTTTTTT. Encoded protein: CASSSRGRSGELFF.

The chain couples TRBV29-1 to TRBJ1-2, with 9 bases aligning to TRBD1. CDR1 is SQVTM, CDR2 ANQGSEA, per germline. The CDR3 extends over 14 amino acids. J gave up 6 bases and V 5 bases, and 10 bases lay outside the gene matches. As DNA, the CDR3 is TGCAGCGTTAGCCTACAGGGGGCTGGGAATGGCTACACCTTC. As protein: CSVSLQGAGNGYTF.

V is TRBV27 and J is TRBJ2-7; TRBD2 matches at 7 bases. Germline V gene sequence: CDR1 MNHEY, CDR2 SMNVEV (reference sequence). This CDR3 has 15 amino acids. V lost 6 bases and J lost 3; bases outside the gene matches: 11. CDR3: CASSPAQAGSYEQYF. The CDR3 DNA is TGTGCCAGCAGCCCCGCCCAAGCGGGAAGCTACGAGCAGTACTTC.

The chain recombines TRBV9 with TRBJ2-1; TRBD1 matches 7 bases. The trim removed 3 bases at V and 2 bases at J, leaving 5 bases unmatched. There are 15 residues in the CDR3. Germline V gene data show CDR1 as SGDLS and CDR2 as YYNGEE. CDR3 sequence: CASSARDRTYNEQFF. CDR3 DNA sequence: TGTGCCAGCAGCGCCCGGGACAGAACCTACAATGAGCAGTTCTTC.

The chain couples TRBV10-3 to TRBJ2-5, with 7 bases lining up with TRBD2. This CDR3 is 15 amino acids long. The ends lost 3 bases at V and 0 bases at J; junction bases unmatched: 4. CDR1 is ENHRY, CDR2 SYGVKD, per germline. CDR3 DNA sequence: TGTGCCATCAGTGAAGCGGGGTCCAACCAAGAGACCCAGTACTTC. Translated: CAISEAGSNQETQYF.

This clone was detected only once. This chain connects TRBV19 to TRBJ1-5; 7 bases are a match to TRBD1. J gave up 4 bases and V 3 bases, and 3 bases lay outside the gene matches. The CDR3 runs 14 residues. CDR1 and CDR2 (germline): LNHDA, SQIVND (reference sequence). The CDR3 sequence is CASSITGANQPQHF. DNA for the CDR3: TGTGCCAGTAGTATCACAGGGGCAAATCAGCCCCAGCATTTT.